The TCR beta chain under discussion was sequenced for a study of blood T cell repertoires in COVID-19. Study information: Whether acute or convalescent, the COVID-19 samples came from the United States, Italy and Spain. Sample material is recorded as cDNA or gDNA derived from T cells, B-cell-depleted T cells, or PBMCs.

V lost 5 bases and J lost 0, with 22 bases in between. The CDR3 totals 19 residues. Germline loops: CDR1 SGHAT, CDR2 FQNNGV. In the study's own analysis: Amplification with reference gene primers provided the estimates of nucleated cell counts. Sequencing used immunoSEQ multiplex PCR; TCRdb keeps in-frame clones, though not all of them. V and J calls and clone size come straight from that table; D and trimming were deduced from the DNA. Among roughly 230,000 clones listed, approximately 83% were seen once. V is TRBV11-2 and J is TRBJ2-2; D remains ambiguous. The TCR was taken from a woman in her 50s with acute or convalescent COVID-19. Sequenced input: peripheral blood. The chain's CDR3 is CASSGGGQRPDSNTGELFF. The CDR3 DNA sequence: TGTGCCAGCAGCGGCGGCGGTCAACGGCCAGACTCGAACACCGGGGAGCTGTTTTTT.